These T cell receptor beta chains were read from a single sample in a study of cytomegalovirus exposure and HLA in healthy donors. The table came from immunoSEQ multiplex PCR; TCRdb's copy has only in-frame clones and leaves some out. The table records about 100,000 clones, around 79% of them present only once. The sample taken for sequencing was PBMCs. Receptor source: a woman aged 40-49 years in good health and CMV-seronegative. The CDR3 runs from the conserved cysteine through the conserved F or W. Fields, in order: V gene, J gene, CDR3 protein.

V gene: TRBV5-4; J gene: TRBJ2-1; CDR3 protein: CASSSNSWREAYNEQFF
V gene: TRBV7-9; J gene: TRBJ2-7; CDR3 protein: CASSPPGLGGVEQYF
V gene: TRBV19; J gene: TRBJ2-5; CDR3 protein: CASTSGGTRETQYF
V gene: TRBV27; J gene: TRBJ2-3; CDR3 protein: CASSLRAGAWTDTQYF
V gene: TRBV11-2; J gene: TRBJ2-1; CDR3 protein: CASTGGVYNEQFF
V gene: TRBV9; J gene: TRBJ1-2; CDR3 protein: CASSARGDYTF
V gene: TRBV4-1; J gene: TRBJ2-1; CDR3 protein: CASSLSTGDNEQFF
V gene: TRBV7-2; J gene: TRBJ2-7; CDR3 protein: CASSPPSLAGGYF
V gene: TRBV28; J gene: TRBJ1-2; CDR3 protein: CASTLTGRGYTF
V gene: TRBV9; J gene: TRBJ2-5; CDR3 protein: CASNRLAGGPQETQYF
V gene: TRBV5-1; J gene: TRBJ2-1; CDR3 protein: CASSLSGGGYNEQFF
V gene: TRBV5-4; J gene: TRBJ2-5; CDR3 protein: CASSLGLAVETQYF
V gene: TRBV12-5; J gene: TRBJ2-2; CDR3 protein: CASGLGGSTGELFF
V gene: TRBV9; J gene: TRBJ1-3; CDR3 protein: CASSGGLLSGNTIYF
V gene: TRBV7-8; J gene: TRBJ2-3; CDR3 protein: CASSLFGRAGDTQYF
V gene: TRBV7-9; J gene: TRBJ1-2; CDR3 protein: CASSLAVQLAFGGYTF
V gene: TRBV9; J gene: TRBJ2-4; CDR3 protein: CASSDWTSGSGAKNIQYF
V gene: TRBV5-1; J gene: TRBJ2-2; CDR3 protein: CASSLWDRNTGELFF
V gene: TRBV6-6; J gene: TRBJ2-7; CDR3 protein: CASSYGRDRGSYEQYF
V gene: TRBV15; J gene: TRBJ2-1; CDR3 protein: CATSRGLAGERGEQFF
V gene: TRBV4-3; J gene: TRBJ2-1; CDR3 protein: CASSQASGGPFREQFF
V gene: TRBV2; J gene: TRBJ2-1; CDR3 protein: CASSEARGLAGVIGDNEQFF
V gene: TRBV5-4; J gene: TRBJ2-3; CDR3 protein: CASSFRLGRTDTQYF